The clone carrying this T cell receptor beta chain came up a few times. No antigen is known for it. One end of the junction varies from germline; a read error may be responsible. The source of the sample is a study of T-cell memory formation after mild COVID-19. About the research overall: Clusters of TCRs were largely donor specific.

Germline V gene data show CDR1 as SNHLY and CDR2 as FYNNEI. The CDR3 extends over 12 amino acids. General study points: Clones that contracted from day 15 to 85 were balanced CD4/CD8, while later expanders leaned CD4+.

Barcoded TCR alpha and TCR beta cDNA libraries with UMIs came from 5'RACE using constant-segment primers. TCRdb processed the 5' RACE reads anew with MiXCR; each CDR3 protein has one entry. The data hold over 300,000 distinct CDR3 sequences, with more than 20% observed a single time. The TCR originated in a young man who had mild COVID-19 (a few samples of this study predate the infection). Cell type and time point are not known. The sequenced sample consisted of PBMCs or a T cell subset sorted from them (not recorded which). The chain recombines TRBV2 with TRBJ2-5, with D possibly being TRBD1 (5 bases). As DNA, the CDR3 is TGTGCCAACAGTGCAGGGTCCGAGACCCAGTACTTC. The encoded protein is CANSAGSETQYF.